This record looks at one T cell receptor beta chain sequence and its context. What it recognizes is unknown. The sample comes from a study of shared clonotypes between healthy human individuals. The CDR3 has 15 amino acids. Germline CDR1 SQVTM, CDR2 ANQGSEA. V lost 2 bases to trimming and J lost 5 bases, with 18 bases between them. Generated by immunoSEQ multiplex PCR, the TCRdb table keeps only in-frame clones and is missing some. This sample has under 1,100,000 clones, with about 75% found just once. Study-level findings and limits: Compared with clonotypes that all four donors shared, non-shared clonotypes had lower generation probabilities.

The source is a man aged 18 to 30 in good health. Material: memory CD4+ T cells sorted from blood. The subset denotes: CD45RA-negative fraction. The rearrangement uses TRBV29-1 and TRBJ2-5; D is possibly TRBD1 (6 bases). The CDR3 DNA sequence: TGCAGCGTTGAAAGCCGACAGGAGGACACGGAGACCCAGTACTTC. It codes for CSVESRQEDTETQYF.